Here is one T cell receptor (beta chain) with its context. Antigen specificity is unknown. This record belongs to a study of vaccination and CD4 T cells after COVID-19. About the research overall: Convalescent donors were composed of six males and four females, of whom two were Hispanic. General study results and limits: Within the convalescent patients, spike mono-reactivity was found in 304 of 307 vaccine-specific clones. Post-vaccination, and not before, a median approximately 86% of reactive clones appeared in convalescent patients.

A single record per CDR3 protein comes from TCRdb applying MiXCR to the PCR reads. The table records fewer than 25,000 distinct CDR3 sequences, under 65% of them present only once. This CDR3 has 14 residues. Deletions cut 0 bases from V and 7 bases from J, with 12 bases between. Germline loops: CDR1 MNHNS, CDR2 SASEGT. The TCR sequence derives from a human donor who had recovered from COVID-19. The chain links TRBV6-1 to TRBJ1-2, with D unclear. The sample consisted of CD4+ T cells from blood, taken before SARS-CoV-2 vaccination. The CDR3 region is CASSEAGVPTGYTF. DNA of the CDR3: TGTGCCAGCAGTGAAGCTGGCGTCCCCACTGGCTACACCTTC.